This T cell receptor beta chain was identified in a study of cytomegalovirus exposure and HLA in healthy donors. In the study overall: Prior work identified 100 million to 130 million unique TCR beta sequences in some 180 million T cells. An early data release held tens of millions of unique TCRs from HLA-typed donors.

Primers: 60 Vbeta forward and 13 Jbeta reverse. Using immunoSEQ multiplex PCR, the repertoire was profiled, and TCRdb retains in-frame clones only, with some absent. The repertoire holds more than 110,000 clones, with more than 8% as singletons. The CDR3 has 15 residues. The V gene lost 1 base and the J gene lost 4 bases, with 16 bases spanning the gap. Germline-derived CDR1 and CDR2 are GTSNPN and SVGIG (reference sequence). The table lists this clone with a few counts. The antigen is unknown. Study-wide results and limits: It was 164 TCR beta chains that were listed as cytomegalovirus-associated.

Sequenced sample: PBMCs. The TCR sequence derives from a man aged 45-65 years in good health and CMV-seronegative. The chain links TRBV30 to TRBJ1-1; maybe TRBD1 (5 bases). The CDR3 nucleotides are TGTGCCTGGAGTGCCCAAGCAGGGTTGGGCACTGAAGCTTTCTTT. Translated: CAWSAQAGLGTEAFF.